These 20 T cell receptor beta chains share one sample of origin, sequenced in a study of vaccination and CD4 T cells after COVID-19. Treatment denoted: roughly 10-day PBMC culture with coronavirus spike peptide pools or control peptides (ViraFEST assay). The unexposed donor provided CD4+ T cells, which were taken before the COVID-19 pandemic (2011-2018). Cultured CD4+ T cell DNA underwent sequencing with the Oncomine TCR Beta short-read assay. MiXCR was run by TCRdb on the PCR reads, yielding one entry per CDR3 protein. The data hold over 4,000 distinct CDR3 sequences, with 60% to 75% observed a single time. These receptors are not linked to any known antigen. Sequenced input: CD4+ T cells from blood, cultured in vitro. Receptors originate from a human donor in good health.

The chain is built from TRBV7-2 and TRBJ1-2; 9 nucleotides agree with TRBD1. V dropped 1 base and J dropped 0; count of bases not matched to a gene: 6. This CDR3 is 17 amino acids long. CDR1 SGHTA and CDR2 FQGNSA come from the germline V gene. The CDR3 region has the DNA TGTGCCAGCAGCTTAGGATCAACAGGGGGCTCTAACTATGGCTACACCTTC. It is translated as CASSLGSTGGSNYGYTF.

On this clonotype itself: Since a much larger clone is just one base distant, this may be a read error. The V call is TRBV19, the J call TRBJ2-1, with 7 bases that match TRBD2. Germline lookup yields CDR1 LNHDA and CDR2 SQIVND (reference sequence). The CDR3 length is 15 residues. The CDR3 DNA reads as TGTGCCAGTAGTAAGGCCGGGAGGTCCTACTATGAGCAGTTCTTC. Translating gives CASSKAGRSYYEQFF.

The chain uses TRBV7-2 and TRBJ2-7; D may be TRBD2 (5 bases). Germline V CDR1 and CDR2: SGHTA, FQGNSA. V lost 4 bases and J lost 3, with 13 bases in between. The CDR3 runs to 14 residues. DNA of the CDR3: TGTGCCAGCAGCTCTCAACTAGGCAACTACGAGCAGTACTTC. Protein product: CASSSQLGNYEQYF. Based on the CDR3 plus reference TRBV7-2 and TRBJ2-7, the full variable domain is GAGVSQSPSNKVTEKGKDVELRCDPISGHTALYWYRQSLGQGLEFLIYFQGNSAPDKSGLPSDRFSAERTGGSVSTLTIQRTQQEDSAVYLCASSSQLGNYEQYFGPGTRLTVT.

This sequence joins TRBV7-2 and TRBJ2-7, with D possibly matching TRBD1 (7 bases). The CDR3 totals 15 residues. Germline V gene sequence: CDR1 SGHTA, CDR2 FQGNSA. Trimming left V 1 base short and J 6 bases short, with 16 bases between. The CDR3, as DNA: TGTGCCAGCAGCTTAGTCCCAGGGGGGAGATCCGAGCAGTACTTC. Translation gives CASSLVPGGRSEQYF.

This chain connects TRBV12-3 or TRBV12-4 to TRBJ2-3; D remains ambiguous. Trimming cost V 0 bases and J 8 bases, with 6 bases left between them. The CDR3 has 12 amino acids. This CDR3 is CASSLAQGTQYF. The CDR3 region has the DNA TGTGCCAGCAGTTTAGCCCAAGGTACGCAGTATTTT.

The chain has TRBV27 and TRBJ2-1; D is perhaps TRBD2 (6 bases). The germline V and J ends were trimmed by 8 bases and 8 bases, with 19 bases remaining between them. Germline CDR1 is MNHEY and CDR2 is SMNVEV (reference sequence). The CDR3 length is 14 residues. DNA of the CDR3: TGTGCCAGCCTAAAAGGCGGGGCCCGGGATGAGCAGTTCTTC. Amino acids: CASLKGGARDEQFF.

The chain links TRBV12-3 or TRBV12-4 to TRBJ1-1; no clear D. The CDR3 has 12 amino acids. V shed 6 bases and J shed 4 bases, with 9 bases lying between them. CDR3 protein: CASRPSVTEAFF. For the CDR3, the DNA is TGTGCCAGCAGACCATCGGTCACTGAAGCTTTCTTT.

The J gene is TRBJ1-2, the V gene TRBV12-3 or TRBV12-4, with D unresolved. The ends were cut back, 5 bases at V and 4 bases at J, with 14 bases in the middle. This CDR3 region has 14 residues. CDR3 sequence (DNA): TGTGCCAGCAGTCAGACAAGAACCTTCTATGGCTACACCTTC. This codes for CASSQTRTFYGYTF.

The chain recombines TRBV7-9 with TRBJ2-7; 7 bases fit TRBD1. The V gene end was trimmed by 6 bases and the J gene end by 8 bases; junction bases not matched to a gene: 13. This CDR3 contains 14 residues. Germline V gives CDR1 SEHNR, CDR2 FQNEAQ (reference sequence). The CDR3 is CASRRDSLRFQQYF. In nucleotides, the CDR3 is TGTGCCAGCAGACGGGACAGCCTGAGGTTCCAGCAGTACTTC.

The chain carries TRBV2 and TRBJ1-3, with no clear D. Germline CDR1 SNHLY, CDR2 FYNNEI. The V gene lost 6 bases and the J gene lost 7 bases, with 13 bases spanning the gap. The CDR3 consists of 13 residues. The CDR3 nucleotides read TGTGCCAGCAGGGAGGGAGGTCTTAACACCATATATTTT. It translates to CASREGGLNTIYF.

This chain links TRBV19 with TRBJ1-2; a possible D gene is TRBD1 (5 bases). V was pared by 10 bases and J by 3 bases, with 12 bases between. The V gene's germline CDR1 is LNHDA and CDR2 SQIVND (reference sequence). This CDR3 region has 12 residues. CDR3 residues: CATTGLHYGYTF. Written as DNA, the CDR3 is TGTGCCACCACGGGGCTCCACTATGGCTACACCTTC.

The chain carries TRBV14 and TRBJ2-3; 7 bases match TRBD2. Per the germline V gene, CDR1 is SGHDN and CDR2 is FVKESK. V shed 6 bases and J 2 bases; nucleotides not matched to a gene: 8. This CDR3 has 15 residues. The CDR3 DNA follows: TGTGCCAGCAGTGATAGCGGGCGGGCCACAGATACGCAGTATTTT. Translated, it gives CASSDSGRATDTQYF.

This clonotype showed up just a few times. The CDR3 region is CASSYPPRERTDTQYF. In DNA form, the CDR3 reads TGTGCCAGCAGTTACCCCCCCCGGGAACGCACAGATACGCAGTATTTT. The chain couples TRBV6-5 to TRBJ2-3; weak D call: TRBD2 (5 bases). Trimming cost V 2 bases and J 1 base, with 13 bases left between them. The CDR3 contains 16 residues. Per the germline V gene, CDR1 is MNHEY and CDR2 is SVGAGI.

This rearrangement joins TRBV7-2 to TRBJ2-1; D gene unclear. Trimming shortened V by 7 bases and J by 0 bases, and 10 bases separated the two germline ends. This CDR3 has 14 amino acids. Germline CDR1 is SGHTA and CDR2 is FQGNSA. In DNA, the CDR3 is TGTGCCAGCACCCGCCCCAGCTCCTACAATGAGCAGTTCTTC. It yields the protein CASTRPSSYNEQFF.

The rearrangement uses TRBV4-1 and TRBJ2-2; 10 bases match TRBD2. Germline CDR1 is MGHRA and CDR2 is YSYEKL. After removal of 3 bases from V and 7 bases from J, the junction contained 5 bases not matched to a gene. This CDR3 spans 15 amino acids. CDR3 region: CASSQGGLAFGELFF. CDR3 in DNA: TGCGCCAGCAGCCAGGGGGGACTAGCGTTCGGGGAGCTGTTTTTT.

V is TRBV11-2 and J is TRBJ2-5; TRBD2 matches 9 bases. After removal of 5 bases from V and 4 bases from J, the junction contained 8 bases not matched to a gene. The CDR3 extends over 15 amino acids. Looked up from germline, CDR1 is SGHAT and CDR2 is FQNNGV. The CDR3 is CASSRAGGPGETQYF. The CDR3 coding sequence is TGTGCCAGCAGCAGGGCGGGAGGGCCGGGAGAGACCCAGTACTTC.

The chain combines TRBV19 with TRBJ2-7; a possible D gene is TRBD2 (5 bases). Trimming took 1 base from V and 2 from J, leaving 12 bases between them. The germline CDR1 and CDR2 sequences are LNHDA and SQIVND (reference sequence). The CDR3 is made up of 15 amino acids. The CDR3 sequence is CASSIVSGPTYEQYF. Here the CDR3 DNA reads TGTGCCAGTAGTATAGTGAGCGGACCTACCTACGAGCAGTACTTC.

The chain recombines TRBV11-2 with TRBJ1-5, with D possibly matching TRBD1 (5 bases). Germline-derived CDR1 and CDR2 are SGHAT and FQNNGV. The CDR3 is 15 amino acids. Trimming shortened V by 5 bases and J by 2 bases, and 13 bases separated the two germline ends. The CDR3, as DNA: TGTGCCAGCAGCCCTCGGGCGGGGGGCAATCAGCCCCAGCATTTT. It codes for CASSPRAGGNQPQHF.

This clonotype was seen just once. This chain links TRBV6-1 with TRBJ1-6; 11 bases are a match to TRBD1. The CDR3 covers 16 residues. Trimming at V came to 8 bases and at J to 13 bases, leaving 16 bases not matched to a gene. Germline assignment: CDR1 MNHNS and CDR2 SASEGT. The CDR3 DNA reads as TGTGCCAGCGGACCTTTTCCGGGACAGGGGGGTTTTCCCCTCCACTTT. Protein product: CASGPFPGQGGFPLHF.

This sequence joins TRBV19 and TRBJ1-1, with D maybe TRBD1 (5 bases). V lost 10 bases, J lost 1 base, and 16 bases lay in between. Germline V gene lookup returns CDR1 LNHDA and CDR2 SQIVND (reference sequence). CDR3 length equals 14 residues. CDR3 region: CATKTGPSNTEAFF. The CDR3, as DNA: TGTGCCACAAAAACAGGTCCCTCGAACACTGAAGCTTTCTTT.